The 17 T cell receptor beta chains listed next were all sequenced from one sample in a study of early T cells in non-severe SARS-CoV-2 infection. MiXCR was run by TCRdb on the 5' RACE reads, yielding one entry per CDR3 protein. The data show 65,000 to 80,000 distinct CDR3 sequences, about 10% seen once. The sequencing sample was made of whole blood. The receptors shown here come from an adult who was a healthcare worker with PCR-confirmed SARS-CoV-2 infection or an uninfected control (not recorded which).

Details on this clonotype: A read error may explain this, as a much larger clone is one base away. The chain employs TRBV5-6 and TRBJ1-2, with D possibly being TRBD1 (6 bases). The CDR3 has 17 residues. Looked up from germline, CDR1 is SGHDT and CDR2 is YYEEEE. V gave up 4 bases and J gave up 3 bases, with 22 bases separating them. The CDR3 sequence: CASSLRGQSRPDYGYTF. In nucleotides, the CDR3 is TGTGCCAGCAGCCTTCGGGGGCAGTCACGGCCGGACTATGGCTACACCTTC.

This chain uses TRBV7-3 with TRBJ1-1; 7 bases agree with TRBD1. The length of the CDR3 is 13 residues. Germline lookup yields CDR1 SGHTA and CDR2 FQGTGA. The junction had 8 bases not matched to a gene; V was cut back by 4 bases and J by 9 bases. The CDR3 loop is CASSSEGGQQAFF. CDR3 nucleotide sequence: TGTGCCAGCAGCTCTGAGGGGGGACAGCAAGCTTTCTTT.

This clonotype was observed a handful of times. V usage is TRBV14 and J usage is TRBJ2-1, with a tentative D call TRBD2 (6 bases). V was cut by 0 bases and J by 2 bases, with 11 bases left in between. This CDR3 comprises 16 residues. Germline V lookup: CDR1 SGHDN, CDR2 FVKESK. Here the CDR3 DNA reads TGTGCCAGCAGCCAAGAGGGGGGACGGACCTACAATGAGCAGTTCTTC. The encoded protein is CASSQEGGRTYNEQFF.

The CDR3 here is CASSLDTYNSPLHF. The CDR3 nucleotides are TGTGCCAGCAGCTTAGACACCTATAATTCACCCCTCCACTTT. V gene TRBV7-2 combines with J gene TRBJ1-6; no firm D call. The germline V gene has CDR1 SGHTA and CDR2 FQGNSA. Trimming shortened V by 1 base and J by 2 bases, and 3 bases separated the two germline ends. The CDR3 extends over 14 amino acids.

The chain joins TRBV7-6 to TRBJ1-6; 7 nucleotides agree with TRBD1. Germline V gene lookup returns CDR1 SGHVS and CDR2 FNYEAQ. This CDR3 comprises 14 residues. The V and J ends lost 5 bases and 7 bases, in that order; junction bases with no gene match: 5. The CDR3 sequence: CASSLRDRNSPLHF. The CDR3 nucleotides read TGTGCCAGCAGCCTCCGGGACAGAAATTCACCCCTCCACTTT.

This clonotype was detected only a few times. The CDR3 sequence is CASSQEKRTDTQYF. The CDR3 DNA is TGTGCCAGCAGCCAAGAAAAGCGGACAGATACGCAGTATTTT. The chain recombines TRBV4-2 with TRBJ2-3; maybe TRBD2 (5 bases). CDR3 length: 14 amino acids. Trimming left V 0 bases short and J 3 bases short, with 7 bases between. The germline gives CDR1 LGHNA, CDR2 YNFKEQ.

The V call is TRBV27, the J call TRBJ2-1; a possible D gene is TRBD2 (7 bases). This CDR3 is built from 16 residues. The V and J ends lost 6 bases and 9 bases respectively, with 24 bases between them. Germline V CDR1 and CDR2: MNHEY, SMNVEV (reference sequence). CDR3 region: CASSKLLVGGPGEQFF. CDR3 sequence (DNA): TGTGCCAGCAGCAAACTCTTAGTGGGGGGGCCTGGTGAGCAGTTCTTC.

This clonotype was found many times. This rearrangement joins TRBV7-2 to TRBJ2-1; D gene ambiguous. Germline V gene lookup returns CDR1 SGHTA and CDR2 FQGNSA. V was trimmed by 3 bases and J by 7 bases, leaving 10 bases between them. This CDR3 contains 13 residues. CDR3: CASSFEEFNEQFF. The CDR3 region has the DNA TGTGCCAGCAGCTTTGAGGAGTTTAATGAGCAGTTCTTC.

The chain joins TRBV5-1 to TRBJ1-4, with 10 positions matching TRBD1. Germline assignment: CDR1 SGHRS and CDR2 YFSETQ. The length of the CDR3 is 15 residues. V was clipped by 4 bases and J by 8 bases; unmatched bases: 8. CDR3 sequence (DNA): TGCGCCAGCAGCCGGGACAGGGGAAGAGAGGAAAAACTGTTTTTT. Translated, it gives CASSRDRGREEKLFF.

The chain joins TRBV24-1 to TRBJ2-1; 13 bases are a match to TRBD2. The CDR3 has 16 residues. Germline CDR1 KGHDR, CDR2 SFDVKD. J gave up 5 bases and V 3 bases, and 3 bases lay outside the gene matches. CDR3 region: CATSDAGLAGDNEQFF. CDR3 nucleotides: TGTGCCACCAGTGATGCTGGACTAGCGGGGGACAATGAGCAGTTCTTC.

This clonotype was seen more than once but under ten times. CDR3 DNA: TGTGCCAGCAGCTTAGACACCCCCCGACAGGTACCGCGGCAAGAGACCCAGTACTTC. Protein sequence: CASSLDTPRQVPRQETQYF. J is TRBJ2-5 and V is TRBV11-2; D is possibly TRBD1 (6 bases). CDR3 length: 19 amino acids. The V gene lost 0 bases and the J gene lost 2 bases, with 22 bases spanning the gap. Germline CDR1 SGHAT, CDR2 FQNNGV.

This clonotype occurred a few times. The V gene is TRBV12-5, the J gene TRBJ2-3, with a possible D match to TRBD1 (6 bases). CDR3 length equals 14 residues. Germline-derived CDR1 and CDR2 are LGHNT and FRNRAP. Between the trimmed V and J ends, which lost 3 bases and 1 base, there was a span of 8 bases. CDR3 sequence: CASGLGGRTDTQYF. The CDR3 bases are TGTGCTAGTGGTTTAGGGGGTCGCACAGATACGCAGTATTTT.

This clonotype was detected many times. The chain links TRBV3-1 to TRBJ2-3; D is ambiguous. This CDR3 is 13 amino acids long. The ends were cut back, 4 bases at V and 5 bases at J, with 10 bases in the middle. The germline gives CDR1 LGHDT, CDR2 YNNKEL (reference sequence). The CDR3 bases are TGTGCCAGCAGCCTCCGAGGCGGAGATACGCAGTATTTT. Translated: CASSLRGGDTQYF.

Note on this clonotype: One junction end does not reproduce the germline sequence, and a read error may be involved. The chain links TRBV20-1 to TRBJ2-7; TRBD1 might be the D (6 bases). CDR3 length equals 13 residues. Germline CDR1 DFQATT, CDR2 SNEGSKA (reference sequence). The CDR3 DNA is TGCAGTGCTAGACCGACAGGATCCTCCGAGCAGTACTTC. It codes for CSARPTGSSEQYF.

This clonotype was seen a handful of times. Here the CDR3 reads CATSAGQNYNEQFF. The CDR3, as DNA: TGTGCCACCAGTGCGGGACAGAACTACAATGAGCAGTTCTTC. The chain combines TRBV24-1 with TRBJ2-1; TRBD1 matches at 7 bases. The CDR3 length is 14 residues. J was trimmed by 3 bases and V by 5 bases; bases with no gene match: 3. Germline-derived CDR1 and CDR2 are KGHDR and SFDVKD.

The rearrangement uses TRBV30 and TRBJ2-3; unclear D gene. Deletions cut 3 bases from V and 0 bases from J, with 7 bases between. The CDR3 has 13 amino acids. CDR1 and CDR2 (germline): GTSNPN, SVGIG (reference sequence). The CDR3 region is CAWSRSSTDTQYF. The CDR3 nucleotides read TGTGCCTGGAGCAGGTCTAGCACAGATACGCAGTATTTT. Using reference TRBV30 and TRBJ2-3 for the parts outside the CDR3, the full variable domain is SQTIHQWPATLVQPVGSPLSLECTVEGTSNPNLYWYRQAAGRGLQLLFYSVGIGQISSEVPQNLSASRPQDRQFILSSKKLLLSDSGFYLCAWSRSSTDTQYFGPGTRLTVL.

This clonotype was counted a few times. The chain recombines TRBV5-1 with TRBJ2-7, with a weak D call TRBD1 (5 bases). The CDR3 extends over 13 amino acids. Germline CDR1 SGHRS, CDR2 YFSETQ. Between the trimmed V and J ends, which lost 2 bases and 3 bases, there was a span of 9 bases. CDR3: CASSLDSLYEQYF. Written as DNA, the CDR3 is TGCGCCAGCAGCTTAGACAGTCTCTACGAGCAGTACTTC. The entire variable domain, with the rest obtained from reference TRBV5-1 and TRBJ2-7, is as follows: KAGVTQTPRYLIKTRGQQVTLSCSPISGHRSVSWYQQTPGQGLQFLFEYFSETQRNKGNFPGRFSGRQFSNSRSEMNVSTLELGDSALYLCASSLDSLYEQYFGPGTRLTVT.